The 20 T cell receptor beta chains below all came from one sample that was sequenced in a study of blood T cell repertoires in COVID-19. Here immunoSEQ multiplex PCR was the method, and the copy in TCRdb shows in-frame clones only, minus some. This table holds 65,000 to 85,000 clones, around 90% found once. Input material: peripheral blood. The origin of the receptors is a woman aged 18 to 35 with acute or convalescent COVID-19.

This clone was found once. The V and J genes are TRBV19 and TRBJ2-3, with D unresolved. The CDR3 runs 13 residues. V lost 4 bases, J lost 3 bases, and 8 bases lay in between. Germline lookup yields CDR1 LNHDA and CDR2 SQIVND (reference sequence). The CDR3 bases are TGTGCCAGTAGTACGCGCCAAACAGATACGCAGTATTTT. Residues: CASSTRQTDTQYF.

The chain is built from TRBV6-5 and TRBJ2-5; 7 bases fit TRBD2. The germline V gene has CDR1 MNHEY and CDR2 SVGAGI. The CDR3 sequence is 14 residues long. V lost 6 bases to trimming and J lost 2 bases; unmatched junction nucleotides: 6. The CDR3: CASSRTGGQETQYF. In nucleotides, the CDR3 is TGTGCCAGCAGCAGAACGGGGGGTCAAGAGACCCAGTACTTC.

The chain is built from TRBV7-9 and TRBJ2-5; D is unclear. V was trimmed by 0 bases and J by 2 bases, leaving 10 bases between them. The CDR3 totals 15 residues. CDR1 is SEHNR, CDR2 FQNEAQ, per germline (reference sequence). CDR3 DNA sequence: TGTGCCAGCAGCTTAGCGCAGGTCGGACAAGAGACCCAGTACTTC. It yields the protein CASSLAQVGQETQYF.

This chain uses TRBV19 with TRBJ1-2; D remains unclear. V lost 2 bases to trimming and J lost 13 bases, with 20 bases between them. Looked up from germline, CDR1 is LNHDA and CDR2 is SQIVND (reference sequence). This CDR3 has 14 residues. The CDR3 bases are TGTGCCAGTAGTATATTTTTGTCGTGGTCCGCCAGCACCTTC. Protein sequence: CASSIFLSWSASTF.

V gene TRBV10-3 combines with J gene TRBJ1-3; the match to TRBD1 covers 7 bases. The CDR3 totals 15 residues. Germline V gives CDR1 ENHRY, CDR2 SYGVKD. The J segment lost 6 bases and the V segment lost 4 bases, leaving 9 bases of the junction unmatched. The CDR3 DNA is TGTGCCATCAGTGGGGGGCGACAGGGTTCAAACACCATATATTTT. Amino acids: CAISGGRQGSNTIYF.

This chain links TRBV7-9 with TRBJ2-1; the match to TRBD1 covers 10 bases. The CDR3 extends over 14 amino acids. Germline V CDR1 and CDR2: SEHNR, FQNEAQ (reference sequence). V lost 3 bases and J lost 8; bases outside the gene matches: 4. DNA of the CDR3: TGTGCCAGCAGCTTTGGGACAGGGGTCCATGAGCAGTTCTTC. Residues: CASSFGTGVHEQFF.

Remarks on this clone: An end of the junction differs from the germline gene, which may be a read error. This chain joins TRBV28 and TRBJ1-2; D perhaps matches TRBD1 (5 bases). Looked up from germline, CDR1 is MDHEN and CDR2 is SYDVKM. The CDR3 has 11 residues. CDR3 DNA sequence: TGTGCCAGCAGAATGGCCGGGACTTTTGCCTTC. Residues: CASRMAGTFAF.

Here the CDR3 reads CASSTRLVAETQYF. The CDR3 region has the DNA TGTGCCAGCAGCACACGACTTGTAGCGGAGACCCAGTACTTC. This chain joins TRBV3-1 (or the pseudogene TRBV3-2) and TRBJ2-5, with a possible D match to TRBD2 (5 bases). V was cut by 5 bases and J by 5 bases, with 15 bases left in between. Looked up from germline, CDR1 is LGHDT and CDR2 is YNNKEL (reference sequence). CDR3 length equals 14 residues.

The chain is built from TRBV10-2 and TRBJ1-2; tentatively, D is TRBD1 (5 bases). The CDR3 is 16 amino acids. Germline V gene lookup returns CDR1 WSHSY and CDR2 SAAADI. Trimming shortened V by 2 bases and J by 3 bases, and 16 bases separated the two germline ends. CDR3 residues: CASSEVTGRIDYGYTF. The CDR3 DNA is TGCGCCAGCAGTGAGGTAACAGGCCGCATAGACTATGGCTACACCTTC.

The chain couples TRBV5-4 to TRBJ1-1, with a possible D match to TRBD1 (5 bases). The CDR3 covers 12 residues. Per germline, CDR1 SGHNT and CDR2 YYREEE (reference sequence). V shed 0 bases and J shed 8 bases, with 8 bases lying between them. The CDR3 region has the DNA TGTGCCAGCAGCTTGGGAGCAGGGGAAGCTTTCTTT. It encodes CASSLGAGEAFF.

This rearrangement joins TRBV6-6 to TRBJ2-7; maybe TRBD2 (5 bases). Germline CDR1 and CDR2: MNHNY and SVGAGI (reference sequence). The CDR3 spans 12 residues. Trimming stripped 2 bases from V and 3 bases from J, with 5 bases between. CDR3 in amino acids: CASSYRDYEQYF. The CDR3 bases are TGTGCCAGCAGTTACCGGGACTACGAGCAGTACTTC.

In DNA form, the CDR3 reads TGTGCCAGCTCACCCCCACAGGGGGTTACAGATACGCAGTATTTT. It codes for CASSPPQGVTDTQYF. The chain uses TRBV18 and TRBJ2-3; 8 bases map to TRBD1. Germline loops: CDR1 KGHSH, CDR2 LQKENI. The CDR3 length is 15 residues. With 3 bases clipped from V and 3 bases from J, the junction kept 5 bases outside the gene matches.

The CDR3 DNA reads as TGTGCCAGCAGCCCGCGGACAGGACGTTACAATGAGCAGTTCTTC. This sequence encodes CASSPRTGRYNEQFF. The chain uses TRBV11-2 and TRBJ2-1; 7 positions match TRBD1. This CDR3 is built from 15 residues. CDR1 SGHAT and CDR2 FQNNGV come from the germline V gene. V was pared by 5 bases and J by 4 bases, with 8 bases of the junction left unmatched.

In its sample, this clone was seen once. The chain couples TRBV11-3 to TRBJ2-3, with D perhaps TRBD2 (6 bases). This CDR3 is 16 amino acids long. Germline CDR1 is SGHNT and CDR2 is YENEEA. Trimming left V 2 bases short and J 2 bases short, with 14 bases between. Written as DNA, the CDR3 is TGTGCCAGCAGCTTATTAGAGCGGGTAAACACAGATACGCAGTATTTT. It specifies CASSLLERVNTDTQYF.

The V and J genes are TRBV6-5 and TRBJ2-3; 13 bases align to TRBD2. J was trimmed by 8 bases and V by 3 bases; bases with no gene match: 8. The germline V gene encodes CDR1 MNHEY and CDR2 SVGAGI. There are 16 residues in the CDR3. The DNA for the CDR3 is TGTGCCAGCAGTTATTTACTAGCGGGGGGGCCTGGTACGCAGTATTTT. Protein: CASSYLLAGGPGTQYF.

The chain employs TRBV7-2 and TRBJ1-2; no clear D. There are 13 residues in the CDR3. Germline loops: CDR1 SGHTA, CDR2 FQGNSA. V was trimmed by 2 bases and J by 7 bases, leaving 11 bases between them. CDR3 protein: CASSLYNEGGYTF. The CDR3 region has the DNA TGTGCCAGCAGCTTATACAATGAGGGTGGCTACACCTTC.

The V call is TRBV10-3, the J call TRBJ2-1; D is ambiguous. V dropped 0 bases and J dropped 4 bases, with 13 bases sitting between them. Germline V gene lookup returns CDR1 ENHRY and CDR2 SYGVKD. This CDR3 is 16 amino acids long. CDR3 DNA sequence: TGTGCCATCAGTGAGTCGAGCCTAGGAGTATACAATGAGCAGTTCTTC. Amino acids: CAISESSLGVYNEQFF.

This sequence joins TRBV18 and TRBJ2-5; 10 bases match TRBD1. The CDR3 runs 15 residues. CDR1 is KGHSH, CDR2 LQKENI, per germline. V lost 3 bases, J lost 5 bases, and 6 bases stayed unmatched. The CDR3 here is CASSPPTGGLETQYF. The CDR3 nucleotides are TGTGCCAGCTCACCCCCGACAGGGGGCCTGGAGACCCAGTACTTC.

This clone showed up just once. J is TRBJ2-5 and V is TRBV7-6; tentatively, D is TRBD2 (7 bases). This CDR3 is built from 16 residues. Germline CDR1 and CDR2: SGHVS and FNYEAQ. The ends were cut back, 4 bases at V and 7 bases at J, with 22 bases in the middle. The chain's CDR3 is CASSYRAAAGGGTQYF. The CDR3 nucleotides are TGTGCCAGCAGCTACAGGGCAGCGGCAGGCGGGGGGACCCAGTACTTC.

The chain couples TRBV28 to TRBJ1-2; 8 nucleotides align to TRBD1. The CDR3 runs to 19 residues. Germline CDR1 is MDHEN and CDR2 is SYDVKM. The V gene end was trimmed by 5 bases and the J gene end by 2 bases; junction bases not matched to a gene: 19. The CDR3 nucleotides read TGTGCCAGCAGTAAGACAGGGGTTGACCGAATAACGATGAACTATGGCTACACCTTC. The encoded protein is CASSKTGVDRITMNYGYTF.